The present T cell receptor beta chain was sequenced within a study of siplizumab effects on memory and regulatory T cells. Findings and limits, study-wide: Of the proliferating CD4+ or CD8+ clones, roughly 80-97% lacked a naive or memory phenotype that could be assigned. Treg origin accounted for an average of 68.8% of mappable alloreactive CD4+ clones with siplizumab and about 27% in controls. Whether the proliferating Tregs (from siplizumab cultures) were suppressive was not confirmed.

This CDR3 region has 12 residues. With 3 bases removed from V and 9 bases from J, the gap between germline ends came to 9 bases. Germline V gene sequence: CDR1 LNHDA, CDR2 SQIVND (reference sequence). Data came from immunoSEQ multiplex PCR; TCRdb stores just in-frame clones and leaves some out. The sample includes under 130,000 clones, roughly 91% seen only once; the top ten take about 0.32%. About this clone: Its antigen is not known.

The sequenced sample was CD4+ T cells sorted from blood. The chain uses TRBV19 and TRBJ2-1; D possibly corresponds to TRBD1 (5 bases). This receptor was identified in a human donor in good health. CDR3 loop: CASSMGLREQFF. The CDR3, as DNA: TGTGCCAGTAGTATGGGGCTGCGTGAGCAGTTCTTC.